This passage covers 3 T cell receptor beta chains from one sample sequenced in a study of T-cell reconstitution after alpha-beta-depleted transplantation in children. Molecular barcoding with unique molecular identifiers was used for the TCRbeta library. TCRdb fed the PCR reads into MiXCR, producing one record per CDR3 protein. The table records about 230,000 distinct CDR3 sequences, approximately 9.8% of them present only once. Sequences were derived from PBMCs from the stem cell graft donor, sampled from the stem cell graft. These receptors were obtained from a human donor who donated a stem cell graft to a child with SCID.

At least ten counts were recorded for this clonotype. The J gene is TRBJ2-1, the V gene TRBV3-1; 15 positions agree with TRBD2. The V gene end was trimmed by 6 bases and the J gene end by 1 base; junction bases not matched to a gene: 7. The CDR3 runs 18 residues. CDR1 is LGHDT, CDR2 YNNKEL, per germline (reference sequence). As DNA, the CDR3 is TGTGCCAGCAGTGGTGGACTAGCGGGGGGGGTTTCCTACAATGAGCAGTTCTTC. It yields the protein CASSGGLAGGVSYNEQFF.

This clonotype showed up many times. The chain joins TRBV6-1 to TRBJ2-7; 9 nucleotides agree with TRBD1. This CDR3 has 13 amino acids. Germline trimming cut 8 bases from V and 5 bases from J; bases unmatched to any gene: 7. Germline CDR1 is MNHNS and CDR2 is SASEGT. CDR3 protein: CASSRQGVHEQYF. In DNA form, the CDR3 reads TGTGCCAGCTCTCGACAGGGGGTTCACGAGCAGTACTTC.

At least ten counts were recorded for this clonotype. The chain joins TRBV6-6 to TRBJ2-7; D unresolved. This CDR3 region has 12 residues. CDR1 and CDR2 from the germline V gene are MNHNY and SVGAGI (reference sequence). Deletions cut 2 bases from V and 7 bases from J, with 9 bases between. CDR3 coding DNA: TGTGCCAGCAGTTACCAAGGTCTAGAGCAGTACTTC. Its translation is CASSYQGLEQYF.